This record looks at one T cell receptor (beta chain) sequence and its context. It has no known antigen specificity. The sample holds no much larger clone one base away, and base qualities are not on file. The cohort was made up of hundreds of healthy bone marrow donors. At the time of sampling, every cohort member was nominally healthy, though immune exposures that went unrecorded were likely present. The donor was CMV seronegative and was included in the group of 352 seronegative cohort members. Every donor gave a peripheral blood sample, and the peripheral blood mononuclear cells from that sample were used for TCR beta sequencing. The Qiagen DNeasy Blood Extraction Kit was used to extract genomic DNA from the blood cell samples. CDR1 is given as KGHSH and CDR2 as LQKENI, both from the germline V gene. Unmatched junction bases come to 6, with V trimmed by 3 bases and J by 4 bases. Counted from cysteine to phenylalanine, this CDR3 has 16 amino acids. Solely the CDR3 DNA is kept, with 48 bases framed from the first base.

The sample comes from a study of cytomegalovirus exposure and HLA in healthy donors (dated by TCRdb to about 2017). For the study in its entirety: An earlier analysis of approximately 640 of the donors reported about 290 Gb of sequence data and 117 million unique TCR beta sequences from about 180 million T cells. Both class I and class II loci were covered by HLA typing, at four-digit resolution. Roughly 310 gigabases of sequencing data and tens of millions of unique TCR sequences were included in an early release covering about 620 HLA-typed donors. The study profiled the T cell repertoires of hundreds of subjects by immunosequencing and related them to cytomegalovirus serostatus. The study aimed to test whether signatures of past pathogen exposure could be identified by cataloging public T cell receptors. Of the 300 to 400 genotyped donors, approximately 82% fell in the genetic ancestry cluster associated with self-reported Caucasian donors. A later genetic analysis took genome-wide SNP genotypes for about three fifths of the roughly 670 donors and used that subset as a discovery cohort. Across around 400 genotyped donors of the cohort, an average of about 220,000 unique TCR beta nucleotide sequences per donor were sequenced, and approximately 19% of those sequences were non-productive. Besides the first cohort of 666 subjects, a separate validation cohort made up of roughly 120 different subjects was used. A later analysis re-examined previously published TCR beta repertoires from about 670 donors and added high-resolution HLA genotyping to investigate patterns of TCR occurrence. About 5 DR-DQ haplotypes were handled as single units for association and clustering, since linkage in the cohort was strong. An earlier analysis of roughly 600 of the donors used high-throughput TCR beta sequencing to judge whether each TCR beta V gene segment behaved as functional or pseudogenic. The number of typed donors differed by locus: about 629-630 for A, B, C, DRB1 and DQB1; approximately 520 for DQA1; around 610 for DPA1; and some 470 for DPB1. All discovery cohort repertoires had been generated on a single sequencing platform. High-throughput TCR immunosequencing, statistical association of individual TCRs with disease status, and machine learning were combined to predict cytomegalovirus infection status. Rather than drawing on any new phenotypic data, the later analysis identified candidate immune exposures from TCR beta sequences and the way those sequences occurred across donors. Donor age, sex, ethnicity and CMV serostatus were compiled alongside the repertoire data.

The investigation overall reported the following: A further reported finding was that TCR beta sequences accurately predicted the HLA-A and HLA-B alleles for most subjects in the first cohort. The study listed around 160 TCR beta chains as associated with cytomegalovirus. Because counts were too low, seventeen rarely observed V segments, including chromosome 9 orphons, were excluded from the earlier analysis of 587 of the donors. A group of highly shared sequence variants was considered likely to be a technical artifact of the sequencing pipeline. While some public TCRs were present in many individuals, most TCR sequences turned up only very rarely across donors. The cohort was sequenced for TCR beta chains only, and without alpha or paired-chain data the features that could be detected were limited. A few of the identified cytomegalovirus-associated TCR beta chains were confirmed in vitro to be specific for cytomegalovirus antigens. According to a later analysis, TCR association rates differed among HLA loci, with DRB1 alleles showing the most associated TCRs and HLA-C alleles showing the fewest. A later analysis found that HLA-associated TCR beta chains were more clonally expanded and had lower generation probabilities than equally common non-associated chains. The classifier was reported to diagnose cytomegalovirus status with high specificity and sensitivity in both the original and validation cohorts. Some IMGT-functional V segments, including TRBV6-2 and TRBV6-3, could not be told apart with the 87-base-pair reads, so those segments were excluded. CMV serostatus was the only immune exposure information available for the cohort. It was suggested by the authors that the approach could potentially be generalized to other disease states and immunological phenotypes. In a later analysis, about 16,000 TCR beta sequences were associated with specific HLA alleles at a false discovery rate of 0.05. The presence/absence analyses assumed that sequencing depth was roughly uniform across donors, and that assumption may not be true. A later analysis found that most CMV-associated TCR beta chains appeared HLA-restricted, with HLA associations seemingly driven largely by CMV exposure. Linkage disequilibrium might explain the correlated functional status among segregating V segments, but an unknown experimental factor could not be ruled out. Broadly in line with IMGT annotations, most TCR beta V segments showed up in productive rearrangements about 90% or about 30% of the time in an earlier analysis of 450 to 600 of the donors. Assigning TCR associations to individual alleles was difficult when HLA alleles, especially DR and DQ, strongly co-occurred. In a later genetic analysis, fewer N-insertions in productive TCRs were reported among donors in an Asian-associated ancestry cluster than the approximately 670-donor mean. An association between a missense DCLRE1C variant and V-gene and J-gene trimming of TCR beta chains was found in a later genetic analysis and replicated in an independent cohort. In a later analysis, several top co-occurrence clusters were reported to appear linked to parvovirus B19, influenza, CMV and Epstein-Barr virus. Because HLA typing was missing for some donors at each locus, association tests included only the typed subset.

The method behind the library was the immunoSEQ multiplex PCR assay. For the multiplex PCR, a mixture combining 60 forward primers for TCR Vbeta segments and 13 reverse primers for TCR Jbeta segments was used. The CDR3 region of rearranged TCR beta genes was amplified from genomic DNA with a multiplex PCR assay. Amplified TCR beta libraries were sequenced as 87-base-pair reads on the Illumina HiSeq System. The paper's data handling went like this. In a later analysis, tens of millions of unique TCR beta chains were counted across the 650 to 700 repertoires, and about 10 million of these chains were shared by at least two donors. To remove PCR and sequencing errors, raw reads were error-corrected and collapsed into unique sequences using a nearest-neighbor algorithm that merged closely related sequences. To assign V, D and J gene segments, CDR3 sequences were aligned to IMGT reference sequences. For a sequence to be retained, a match of at least six nucleotides was required to both a V gene segment and a J gene segment. A rearrangement counted as productive if the CDR3 had no stop codons and remained in frame with V and J, and every other rearrangement counted as non-productive. Following IMGT convention, CDR3 was defined as the stretch from the second conserved V-encoded cysteine up to the conserved J-encoded phenylalanine. The earlier analysis of 587 of the donors excluded any sequence lacking an unambiguous match to a single V gene segment. In an earlier analysis of 587 of the donors, a V segment was called functional when productive rearrangements were above 56.7%, and segregating when the standard deviation between donors exceeded 5%. To diagnose cytomegalovirus status from the catalog of TCR beta chain sequences, a statistical classification framework was built. V and J gene assignment, in a later analysis, came from comparing TCR nucleotide sequences with IMGT/GENE-DB human TR gene sequences. Using the TCRdist pipeline, a later analysis assigned CDR3 sequences along with most-parsimonious VDJ recombination scenarios. In a later analysis, each TCR beta chain was defined by its CDR3 amino acid sequence together with its V-gene family, and reads without a unique V-gene family were excluded. To address suspected cross-contamination and a sequencing artifact, a later analysis removed approximately 590 highly shared, low-generation-probability nucleotide sequences. A later analysis calculated a clonal expansion index for each public chain from normalized within-repertoire ranks of inferred template counts. Generation probabilities in a later analysis came from a VDJ recombination model fitted to out-of-frame rearrangements, and those results were checked against IGoR. A later analysis scored TCR-TCR, TCR-HLA and TCR-CMV co-occurrence with hypergeometric tests, applying a repertoire-size bias correction to TCR pairs. A later analysis estimated false discovery rates by permuting HLA or CMV assignments 20 times. A later analysis grouped co-occurring TCRs with DBSCAN, adding TCRdist sequence similarity when clustering within HLA-allele-positive subsets. For co-occurrence clustering, repertoires with fewer than 30,000 or more than 120,000 public chains were excluded, along with roughly 5 repertoires with anomalous nucleotide sharing. TCRdb took this table from immuneACCESS and kept in-frame rearrangements with V and J called. Such tables lack part of the clones; where checked against another copy, unresolved V genes explain under half of the gap, and the rest is unexplained. That table is the source of V, J and clone size, and D and trimming were worked out from the DNA. Across this sample there are about 170,000 clones, with approximately 80% seen only once. The ten largest make up roughly 0.75% of the sample.

Here the chain combines TRBV18 and TRBJ2-2, and TRBD1 aligns with 9 junction nucleotides. Specimen: PBMCs. The receptor was derived from a young woman in good health and CMV-seronegative. DNA sequence: TGTGCCAGCTCACCCCGAGTGACAGGGGGCACCGGGGAGCTGTTTTTT. Its product reads: CASSPRVTGGTGELFF.